This T cell receptor (beta chain) stems from a study of shared clonotypes between healthy human individuals (dated by TCRdb to the early 2020s). The study in broad terms: A few men and a couple of women, aged 18 to 49 years, made up the cohort. The study deeply sequenced blood TCR repertoires of five healthy adults to estimate repertoire size and the extent of clonotype sharing between individuals. Per donor, leukapheresis produced somewhere between about 0.94 and 9 billion PBMCs. Libraries were prepared and TCR repertoires were sequenced by different laboratories using diverse techniques, in order to increase sequencing depth and limit assay-specific biases. For each donor, three plates each were used for CD4 naive and CD4 memory, two plates were used for CD8 naive, and one plate was used for CD8 memory.

Comments on this clone: The target of this receptor is not known. Nothing much larger sits one base from this clone, and base qualities are not available.

The cysteine opens and the phenylalanine closes a CDR3 of 15 amino acids. The entry retains the CDR3 DNA only, 45 bases that are in frame from base 1. Trimming leaves V shorter by 4 bases and J shorter by 0 bases, with the junction holding 3 bases beyond the gene matches. In the germline V gene (reference sequence), CDR1 corresponds to SEHNR and CDR2 to FQNEAQ. CD8 naive samples were CD45RO-negative cells positively selected for CCR7, giving a CD45RA+CCR7+ population that excluded TemRA cells. The donors were healthy, HIV-negative adults who had no recently reported acute infections or vaccinations. Every donor was a Caucasian adult residing in Nashville, Tennessee, USA. Blood was collected by leukapheresis, and PBMCs were isolated by Ficoll-Histopaque density gradient centrifugation and then cryopreserved in liquid nitrogen vapor phase. Analytical flow cytometry was used to check the purity and quantity of each magnetically sorted T cell population. From each sorted fraction, genomic DNA was isolated and quantified by UV absorbance on a Nanodrop 2000c.

Overall study outcomes, separate from this receptor: Naive subsets generally had larger estimated clonotype richness than memory subsets. Sampling was restricted to blood, and TCR repertoires in tissue are likely to differ from TCR repertoires in blood. Incomplete sequencing was indicated by rarefaction of sorted-subset datasets, despite the large sequencing depth. Clonotypes shared by all four sorted-subset donors showed higher generation probabilities than non-shared clonotypes. Pairwise subsampling led to the expectation that sequencing depth would affect the degree of clonotype sharing among donors. When a handful of donors were compared, the shared fraction of clonotypes was about 5.5% for naive CD4, over 3% for naive CD8, 2.3% for memory CD4, and less than 0.45% for memory CD8. The genetic and exposure-history diversity represented was limited by the small number of donors.

Using the deep immunoSEQ assay, multiplex PCR amplified TCR CDR3 regions from genomic DNA. Genomic DNA extracted from each cell subset was distributed evenly over all wells of several immunoSEQ 96-well plates, and each plate served as one replicate. Each replicate PCR for sorted subsets received approximately 200 ng genomic DNA, equal to roughly 29,000 T cell genomes. The purified libraries were quantified using a Qubit 3.0 fluorometer, sized with a Bioanalyzer 2100, and then quantified again using the KAPA Library Quantification kit. A separate single-read 150-cycle Illumina NextSeq 550 flow cell was used to sequence each immunoSEQ 96-well plate. Under the source paper's analysis protocol: Because the immunoSEQ output held only junctional sequences and lacked quality scores, the filtering could not match the filtering applied to full-length reads. Sequences were annotated with PyIR, a Python wrapper for IgBLAST v1.9, and V/J genes and CDR3 were assigned using IMGT germline references. Reads were filtered out if the reads had weak V/J assignments (E-value above 1e-6), no CDR3, stop codons, out-of-frame junctions, or ambiguous translated residues. V3J clonotypes were defined by identical inferred V gene, J gene, and CDR3 amino acid sequence. Percentage overlap between repertoires was computed as shared unique clonotypes divided by the size of the smaller repertoire. RTK rarefaction, the Chao1 estimator, and Recon v2.1 estimates of unobserved clonotypes were used to assess repertoire richness. Generation probabilities for all TCRbeta clonotypes obtained by the gDNA method from a handful of donors were computed using OLGA. TCRdb carries this immuneACCESS record with in-frame sequences only. Its versions omit some clonotypes, under half of them owing to an unresolved V gene in the studies checked, with the rest unexplained. That table is the source of V, J and clone size, and D and trimming were worked out from the DNA. Counted in this sample were nearly 2 million clones; approximately 94% of them appeared once. Of the sample, around 1.2% is held by the ten largest clones.

The sample taken for sequencing was naive CD8+ T cells sorted from blood. The cell subset or site tag for this specimen amounts to: CD45RA+CCR7+. The chain is made from TRBV7-9 and TRBJ1-1; TRBD1 lines up with 9 middle nucleotides. The receptor was derived from a man aged 18 to 30 in good health. At the DNA level, the sequence is TGTGCCAGCAGCTCCAGGACAGGGGTGAACACTGAAGCTTTCTTT. Its translation is CASSSRTGVNTEAFF.